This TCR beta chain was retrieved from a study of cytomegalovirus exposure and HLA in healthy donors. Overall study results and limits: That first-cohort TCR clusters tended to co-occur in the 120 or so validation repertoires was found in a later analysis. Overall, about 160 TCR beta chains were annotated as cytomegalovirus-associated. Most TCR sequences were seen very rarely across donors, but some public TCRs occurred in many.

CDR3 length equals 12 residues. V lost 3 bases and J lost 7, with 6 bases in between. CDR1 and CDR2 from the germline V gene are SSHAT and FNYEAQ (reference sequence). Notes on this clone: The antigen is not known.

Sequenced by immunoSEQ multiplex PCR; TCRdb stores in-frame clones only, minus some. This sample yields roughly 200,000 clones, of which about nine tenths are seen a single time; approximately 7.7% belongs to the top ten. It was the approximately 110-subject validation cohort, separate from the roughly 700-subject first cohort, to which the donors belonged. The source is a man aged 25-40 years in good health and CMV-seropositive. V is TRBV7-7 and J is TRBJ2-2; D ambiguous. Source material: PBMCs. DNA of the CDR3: TGTGCCAGCAGCTTGGACGGCGGGGAGCTGTTTTTT. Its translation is CASSLDGGELFF.